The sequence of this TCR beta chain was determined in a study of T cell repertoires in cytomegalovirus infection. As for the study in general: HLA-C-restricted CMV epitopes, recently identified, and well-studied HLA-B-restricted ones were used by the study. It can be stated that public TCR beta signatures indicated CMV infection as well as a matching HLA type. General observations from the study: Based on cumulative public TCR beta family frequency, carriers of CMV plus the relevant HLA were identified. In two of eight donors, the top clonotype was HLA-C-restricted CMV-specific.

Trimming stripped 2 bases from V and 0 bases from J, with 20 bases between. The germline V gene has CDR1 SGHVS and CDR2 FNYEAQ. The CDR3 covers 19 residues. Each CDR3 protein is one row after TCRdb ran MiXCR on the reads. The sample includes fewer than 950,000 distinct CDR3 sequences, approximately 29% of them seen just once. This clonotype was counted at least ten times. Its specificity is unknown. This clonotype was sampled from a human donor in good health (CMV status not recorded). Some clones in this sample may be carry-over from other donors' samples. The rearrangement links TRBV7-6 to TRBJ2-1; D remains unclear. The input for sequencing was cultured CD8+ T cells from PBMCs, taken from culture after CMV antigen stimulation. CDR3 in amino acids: CASSLSYGSRTSSYNEQFF. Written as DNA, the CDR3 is TGTGCCAGCAGCTTATCTTATGGTTCCAGGACGAGCTCCTACAATGAGCAGTTCTTC.